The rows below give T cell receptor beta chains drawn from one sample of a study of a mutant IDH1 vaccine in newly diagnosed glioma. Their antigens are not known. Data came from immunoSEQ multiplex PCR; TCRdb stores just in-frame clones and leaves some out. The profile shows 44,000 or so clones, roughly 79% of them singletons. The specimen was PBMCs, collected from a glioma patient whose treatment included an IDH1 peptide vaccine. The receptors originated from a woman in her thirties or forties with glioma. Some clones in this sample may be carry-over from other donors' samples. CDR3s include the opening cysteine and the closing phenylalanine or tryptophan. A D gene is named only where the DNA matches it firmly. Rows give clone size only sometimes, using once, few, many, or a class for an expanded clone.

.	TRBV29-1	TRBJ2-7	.	CSVREAGDYEQYF	TGCAGCGTAAGAGAAGCTGGGGACTACGAGCAGTACTTC
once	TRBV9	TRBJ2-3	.	CASSVALLRGTADTQYF	TGTGCCAGCAGCGTAGCTTTACTGAGGGGTACGGCAGATACGCAGTATTTT
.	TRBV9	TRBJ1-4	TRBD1	CASSGTGGHEKLFF	TGTGCCAGCAGCGGGACAGGGGGACATGAAAAACTGTTTTTT
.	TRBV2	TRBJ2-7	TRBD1	CASSDRRDRVTYEQYF	TGTGCCAGCAGTGATAGGAGGGACAGGGTAACCTACGAGCAGTACTTC
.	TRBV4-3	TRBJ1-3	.	CASSPTGALSGNTIYF	TGCGCCAGCAGCCCAACAGGTGCTCTCTCTGGAAACACCATATATTTT
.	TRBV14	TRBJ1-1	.	CASSQELGSEAFF	TGTGCCAGCAGCCAAGAGTTAGGCAGTGAAGCTTTCTTT
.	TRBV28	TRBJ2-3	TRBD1	CASSSPGQGTDTQYF	TGTGCCAGCAGTTCCCCCGGACAGGGGACAGATACGCAGTATTTT
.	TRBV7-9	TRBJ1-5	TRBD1	CASSRDRADQPQHF	TGTGCCAGCAGCCGAGACAGGGCGGATCAGCCCCAGCATTTT
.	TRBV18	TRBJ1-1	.	CASSPNLGRMNTEAFF	TGTGCCAGCTCACCAAACTTGGGACGGATGAACACTGAAGCTTTCTTT
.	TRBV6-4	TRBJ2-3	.	CASSDPLAIDTDTQYF	TGTGCCAGCAGTGACCCCCTAGCGATAGACACAGATACGCAGTATTTT
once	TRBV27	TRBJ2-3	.	CASSSYDRITDTQYF	TGTGCCAGCAGTTCATATGACAGAATCACAGATACGCAGTATTTT
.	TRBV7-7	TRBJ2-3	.	CASSAGSTDTQYF	TGTGCTAGCAGCGCCGGCAGCACAGATACGCAGTATTTT
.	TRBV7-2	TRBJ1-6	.	CASSLDQGFNSPLHF	TGTGCCAGCAGCTTAGATCAGGGGTTTAATTCACCCCTCCACTTT
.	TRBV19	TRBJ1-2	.	CASSIEPTDKHYGYTF	TGTGCCAGTAGTATAGAGCCGACCGACAAGCACTATGGCTACACCTTC
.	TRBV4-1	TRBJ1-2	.	CASRLGDNGYTF	TGCGCCAGCAGACTAGGGGACAATGGCTACACCTTC
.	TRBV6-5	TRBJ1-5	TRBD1	CASSTTTGNNQPQHF	TGTGCCAGCAGCACTACGACAGGGAACAATCAGCCCCAGCATTTT
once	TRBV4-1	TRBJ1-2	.	CASSQGGYYGYTF	TGCGCCAGCAGCCAAGGGGGGTACTATGGCTACACCTTC
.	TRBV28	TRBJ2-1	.	CASSSSLALRDEQFF	TGTGCCAGCAGTTCTTCTTTGGCGCTTCGGGATGAGCAGTTCTTC
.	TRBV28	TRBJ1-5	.	CASRPDSQGPQPQHF	TGTGCCAGCAGACCTGACTCCCAGGGGCCTCAGCCCCAGCATTTT
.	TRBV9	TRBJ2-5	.	CASSGETQYF	TGTGCCAGCAGCGGGGAGACCCAGTACTTC
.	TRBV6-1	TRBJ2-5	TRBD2	CASGSGSDEETQYF	TGTGCCAGCGGGAGCGGGAGTGACGAAGAGACCCAGTACTTC
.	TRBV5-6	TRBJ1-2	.	CASSLRGGYYGYTF	TGTGCCAGCAGTCTTCGGGGGGGGTACTATGGCTACACCTTC
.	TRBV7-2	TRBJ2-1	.	CASSLGSGVNEQFF	TGTGCCAGCAGCCTAGGGTCGGGGGTAAATGAGCAGTTCTTC
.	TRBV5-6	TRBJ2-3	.	CASSFRGADTDTQYF	TGTGCCAGCAGCTTTCGGGGGGCAGACACAGATACGCAGTATTTT
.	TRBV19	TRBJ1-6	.	CASTRRAGLFTLHF	TGTGCCAGTACCCGACGGGCTGGATTGTTCACCCTCCACTTT